This TCR beta chain stems from a study of PD-1 blockade in classical Hodgkin lymphoma (dated by TCRdb to the early 2020s). Regarding the research as a whole: Nivolumab dosing was 3 mg/kg intravenously every 2 weeks, continuing until either disease progression or unacceptable toxicity. To define a peripheral blood immune signature of response to PD-1 blockade in classical Hodgkin lymphoma, the study combined TCR beta sequencing with CyTOF.

The Qiagen DNeasy kit was used to extract genomic DNA both from unsorted PBMCs and from the negatively selected CD4+ and CD8+ fractions. Using primers that anneal to V and J segments, immunoSEQ multiplex PCR amplified the TCR beta CDR3 regions. A synthetic immune receptor repertoire was used to minimize amplification bias, and any residual bias was removed computationally once sequencing was done. In the source study's methods: Repertoire diversity was quantified as the Shannon entropy index using custom Python scripts. The unsorted, CD4+ and CD8+ repertoires were each analyzed separately, with the exception of combined analyses, where CD4+ and CD8+ sequences were merged in silico. A clone was considered expanded if an increase in frequency of at least 2-fold after treatment relative to C1D1 was found, and a pseudocount of 0.5 was applied to clones undetected at baseline. Singleton clones were defined as clones with 0 or 1 copy at C1D1, and non-singleton clones were defined as clones with 2 or more copies. Clones expanded in unsorted samples were annotated as CD4+, CD8+ or unknown by matching protein sequences in sorted samples from the same patient. Diversity changes from C1D1 to C4D1 were tested in paired samples using Wilcoxon tests. Drawn from immuneACCESS, this table holds only the in-frame rearrangements with V and J called that TCRdb kept. Clones are partly lost; checked studies trace under half to an unresolved V gene and leave the rest unexplained. Clonal size and the V and J genes are those of that table, whereas D and trimming came from the DNA. This sample is represented by tens of thousands of clones; around 65% of them were singletons. 5.8% of the sample goes to the ten largest clones.

The paper as a whole reports these results and caveats: By C4D1, a significant rise was seen in CD4+ TCR diversity but not in CD8+ TCR diversity (p=0.0027 vs p=0.16), and the rise was most apparent among complete responders (p=0.02). Baseline TCR diversity was reported to be lower in newly diagnosed patients than in healthy donors and to be lower still in relapsed/refractory patients. Trial patients with a complete response had baseline diversity similar to that of newly diagnosed patients, while partial responders and progressors had significantly lower diversity. Patients starting nivolumab less than 1 year after ASCT had lower diversity and were excluded from later analyses to avoid confounding by immune reconstitution. The study covered only a single clinical trial cohort, and the causes of the repertoire differences, possibly disease activity or prior therapy, were still not defined.

The time point label here, explained by the study, means: cycle 1 day 1 (C1D1), immediately before nivolumab initiation. Every trial patient had relapsed following autologous stem cell transplantation, and prior brentuximab vedotin exposure was what differed among cohorts A, B and C. The trial cohort was composed of about 53 patients with relapsed/refractory classical Hodgkin lymphoma, for whom complete response, partial response or progressive disease was recorded as best overall response. Trial patients were treated with single-agent nivolumab in the multi-cohort phase II CheckMate 205 trial. Best overall response was determined by an independent review committee according to the 2007 International Working Group response criteria. Trial PBMCs were obtained immediately prior to nivolumab initiation (C1D1) and on therapy at cycle 2 day 1 and cycle 4 day 1. After peripheral blood was drawn into 8 mL Vacutainer Cell Preparation Tubes, PBMCs were isolated by centrifugation and then cryopreserved.

As regards this clone: This receptor's antigen is unknown. Base qualities are not provided; no much larger clone lies one nucleotide away.

This TCR was recovered from a human donor with classical Hodgkin lymphoma. The sequencing here drew on peripheral blood mononuclear cells (PBMCs), taken at baseline.

The CDR3 here reads CASSISLRNTIYF. The base sequence is TGTGCCAGCAGCATCAGCCTTCGAAACACCATATATTTT. The chain is assembled from TRBV7-9 and TRBJ1-3, with no confidently assigned D gene. Reading the germline V gene (reference sequence) gives CDR1 SEHNR and CDR2 FQNEAQ. V is pared back by 5 bases and J by 5 bases, with 10 bases lying between the germline termini. Including the terminal cysteine and phenylalanine, the CDR3 comprises 13 residues. Only the CDR3 part of the read is kept: 39 bases, read in frame from the first base.